This section outlines one T cell receptor (beta chain) sequence together with its context. The data derive from a study of blood T cell repertoires in COVID-19. The wider study: Sites across the United States, Italy and Spain contributed samples from acute and convalescent COVID-19. In each case, the material was cDNA or gDNA derived from T cells, B-cell-depleted T cells, or PBMCs.

The CDR3 contains 14 residues. Per the germline V gene, CDR1 is KGHDR and CDR2 is SFDVKD. V trimming: 2 bases; J trimming: 5 bases; junction bases outside the gene matches: 5. In the original analysis: How many nucleated cells were present was estimated from reference gene primer amplification. Produced via immunoSEQ multiplex PCR; TCRdb's table is partial and in-frame only. That table supplies the V and J calls and clone size; D and trimming were determined from the DNA. The sample comprises 120,000 or so clones, around four fifths of which are singletons, and 20% to 25% rests with the top ten. This receptor was identified in a human donor in a cohort sampled during active COVID-19. The genes are TRBV24-1 and TRBJ2-7; 7 bases fit TRBD1. What was sequenced was peripheral blood. The chain's CDR3 is CATSDSGTADEQYF. The DNA for the CDR3 is TGTGCCACCAGTGATTCGGGGACAGCGGACGAGCAGTACTTC.